The clone carrying this T cell receptor beta chain was seen ten or more times. This entry comes from a study of regulatory T cells in long-lasting Graves disease. Stated time point: newly diagnosed GD, antithyroid drugs for less than 3 months. Making the TCR library involved RNA that had been extracted from PBMCs. The CDR3 is made up of 15 amino acids. Deletions cut 0 bases from V and 0 bases from J, with 12 bases between. Germline V gives CDR1 DFQATT, CDR2 SNEGSKA (reference sequence). Sequencing libraries for TCR beta were prepared with iRepertoire HTBI primers and Arm-PCR of CDR3 regions. TCRdb called the multiplex PCR reads again in MiXCR, with one record for every CDR3 protein. The table includes roughly 420,000 distinct CDR3 sequences, approximately 16% detected once. A further study also used this sample, focusing on T cells in Graves' hyperthyroidism and ophthalmopathy. That paper states: Not enrolled were patients with uncontrolled infection, other autoimmune disease, pregnancy or lactation. It was a median about seven months before onset that the model predicted ophthalmopathy.

This TCR came from a woman under 40 with Graves disease. The rearrangement links TRBV20-1 to TRBJ2-7; perhaps TRBD1 as D (6 bases). The input for sequencing was peripheral blood mononuclear cells (PBMCs), taken at new diagnosis, from a patient treated with antithyroid drugs. The CDR3 bases are TGCAGTGCTAGAGACGGGACGGACAGCTCCTACGAGCAGTACTTC. Amino acids: CSARDGTDSSYEQYF.